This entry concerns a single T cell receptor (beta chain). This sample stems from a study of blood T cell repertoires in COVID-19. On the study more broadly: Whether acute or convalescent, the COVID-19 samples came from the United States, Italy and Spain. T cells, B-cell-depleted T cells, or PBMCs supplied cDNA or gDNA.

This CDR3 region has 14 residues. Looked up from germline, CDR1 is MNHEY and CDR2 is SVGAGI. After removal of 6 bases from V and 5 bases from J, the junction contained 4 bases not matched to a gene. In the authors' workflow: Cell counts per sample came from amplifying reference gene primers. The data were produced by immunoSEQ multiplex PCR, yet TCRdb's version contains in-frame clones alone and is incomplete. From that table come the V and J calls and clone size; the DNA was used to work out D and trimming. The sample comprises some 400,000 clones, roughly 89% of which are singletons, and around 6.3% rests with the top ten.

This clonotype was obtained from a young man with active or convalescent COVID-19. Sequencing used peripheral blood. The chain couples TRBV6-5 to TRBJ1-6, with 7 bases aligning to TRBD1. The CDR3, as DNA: TGTGCCAGCAGCACCGGGACAGATAATTCACCCCTCCACTTT. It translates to CASSTGTDNSPLHF.